The clone carrying this TCR beta chain was counted ten times or more. Via MiXCR, TCRdb re-called the RT-PCR reads, giving one row per CDR3 protein. The sample holds hundreds of thousands of distinct CDR3 sequences, 14% seen once. The ends lost 0 bases at V and 5 bases at J; junction bases unmatched: 11. This CDR3 is built from 18 residues. Germline values: CDR1 SGHRS, CDR2 YFSETQ. The chain recombines TRBV5-1 with TRBJ1-2, with 12 nucleotides matching TRBD1. The source is a female donor in good health, serving as a healthy control. The sequencing sample was made of memory CD4+ T cells from blood. CDR3 nucleotide sequence: TGCGCCAGCAGCTTGGCCGGGACAGGGGGCACTCTGACTTATGGCTACACCTTC. This gives the protein CASSLAGTGGTLTYGYTF.